These 22 T cell receptor beta chains were sequenced from one sample in a study of beta chain features in type 1 diabetes. Since all of the isolated RNA was reverse transcribed, expressed TCRB transcripts were what got sequenced. Profiling relied on immunoSEQ multiplex PCR, and the TCRdb table lists in-frame clones only, not all of them. The data contain fewer than 650,000 clones, about 16% of them singletons. The sequencing sample was made of naive CD4+ T cells from blood. The receptor set was obtained from a man younger than 30 in good health.

CDR3 sequence: CASSPKQGGASGANVLTF. In nucleotides, the CDR3 is TGTGCCAGCAGTCCTAAACAGGGGGGCGCCTCTGGGGCCAACGTCCTGACTTTC. This rearrangement joins TRBV28 to TRBJ2-6; 8 nucleotides line up with TRBD1. Germline lookup yields CDR1 MDHEN and CDR2 SYDVKM. The CDR3 contains 18 residues. V trimming: 5 bases; J trimming: 0 bases; junction bases outside the gene matches: 9.

The chain recombines TRBV7-2 with TRBJ2-1, with TRBD1 matching over 7 bases. J lost 4 bases, V lost 3 bases, and 9 bases had no gene match. Germline assignment: CDR1 SGHTA and CDR2 FQGNSA. The CDR3 spans 16 residues. The CDR3 protein is CASSLTGKDWYNEQFF. The CDR3 nucleotides read TGTGCCAGCAGCTTGACAGGGAAGGACTGGTACAATGAGCAGTTCTTC.

V is TRBV7-2 and J is TRBJ2-5; D possibly corresponds to TRBD2 (6 bases). The germline gives CDR1 SGHTA, CDR2 FQGNSA. The V gene lost 8 bases and the J gene lost 2 bases, with 12 bases spanning the gap. This CDR3 is built from 13 residues. CDR3 residues: CASVEGRQETQYF. In DNA form, the CDR3 reads TGTGCCAGCGTCGAGGGGAGGCAAGAGACCCAGTACTTC.

This clone was observed a few times. The rearrangement joins TRBV4-2 to TRBJ1-2, with D unclear. Trimming removed 0 bases at V and 2 bases at J, with 10 bases between. This CDR3 has 15 residues. Germline CDR1 is LGHNA and CDR2 is YNFKEQ. CDR3: CASSQEEVGNYGYTF. The DNA for the CDR3 is TGTGCCAGCAGCCAAGAAGAAGTCGGCAACTATGGCTACACCTTC.

The V call is TRBV5-1, the J call TRBJ2-4, with D possibly matching TRBD1 (6 bases). Trimming took 4 bases from V and 1 from J, leaving 27 bases between them. CDR1 SGHRS and CDR2 YFSETQ come from the germline V gene. CDR3 size: 20 residues. CDR3 sequence (DNA): TGCGCCAGCAGCGGTGGGCCGGGACACGCCGGAATTGTCGCCAAAAACATTCAGTACTTC. The encoded protein is CASSGGPGHAGIVAKNIQYF.

The J gene is TRBJ2-7, the V gene TRBV4-2, with 11 nucleotides matching TRBD1. Unmatched junction bases numbered 8, after V lost 3 bases and J lost 4 bases. This CDR3 spans 16 amino acids. The germline gives CDR1 LGHNA, CDR2 YNFKEQ. The CDR3 here is CASSQTGQGADYEQYF. CDR3 coding DNA: TGTGCCAGCAGCCAGACCGGACAGGGGGCAGATTACGAGCAGTACTTC.

The V call is TRBV5-6, the J call TRBJ2-7; possible D gene TRBD1, 6 bases. This CDR3 region has 14 residues. V dropped 4 bases and J dropped 0 bases, with 11 bases sitting between them. Germline-derived CDR1 and CDR2 are SGHDT and YYEEEE. CDR3 bases: TGTGCCAGCAGCCGAATACAGGGCTCCTACGAGCAGTACTTC. It specifies CASSRIQGSYEQYF.

The gene calls are TRBV18 and TRBJ1-1, with 10 bases fitting TRBD1. The CDR3 consists of 16 residues. CDR1 is KGHSH and CDR2 is LQKENI in the germline V gene. Trimming took 2 bases from V and 0 from J; bases not matched to a gene: 3. The CDR3 here is CASSPATGGLNTEAFF. CDR3 sequence (DNA): TGTGCCAGCTCACCAGCGACAGGGGGCTTGAACACTGAAGCTTTCTTT.

With regard to this clone: Other DNA sequences of this sample code for an identical CDR3. V usage is TRBV5-1 and J usage is TRBJ2-5, with 8 bases identical to TRBD1. The germline V gene has CDR1 SGHRS and CDR2 YFSETQ. There are 13 residues in the CDR3. V gave up 7 bases and J gave up 1 base; unmatched junction bases: 3. Written as DNA, the CDR3 is TGCGCCAGCCGGACAGGGACCCAAGAGACCCAGTACTTC. Its protein product is CASRTGTQETQYF.

This rearrangement joins TRBV5-1 to TRBJ2-7; D gene ambiguous. The length of the CDR3 is 12 residues. Germline-derived CDR1 and CDR2 are SGHRS and YFSETQ. Trimming took off 0 bases at V and 6 bases at J, with 7 bases between the two ends. The CDR3 DNA follows: TGCGCCAGCAGCTTGGAGGAGACCGAGCAGTACTTC. Translation gives CASSLEETEQYF. The whole variable domain, filled in from reference TRBV5-1 and TRBJ2-7, reads KAGVTQTPRYLIKTRGQQVTLSCSPISGHRSVSWYQQTPGQGLQFLFEYFSETQRNKGNFPGRFSGRQFSNSRSEMNVSTLELGDSALYLCASSLEETEQYFGPGTRLTVT.

The V gene is TRBV7-9, the J gene TRBJ2-7; 8 bases fit TRBD2. V lost 5 bases to trimming and J lost 2 bases; unmatched junction nucleotides: 8. Per germline, CDR1 SEHNR and CDR2 FQNEAQ (reference sequence). CDR3 size: 15 residues. The CDR3: CASSQITGGAYEQYF. CDR3 DNA: TGTGCCAGCAGCCAAATCACCGGGGGGGCCTACGAGCAGTACTTC.

This clone was seen more than once but under ten times. V usage is TRBV10-3 and J usage is TRBJ2-7; 15 nucleotides match TRBD2. This CDR3 spans 16 amino acids. In germline, CDR1 is ENHRY, CDR2 SYGVKD. The ends lost 4 bases at V and 4 bases at J; junction bases unmatched: 5. CDR3 region: CAISAGLAGGLYEQYF. CDR3 sequence (DNA): TGTGCCATCAGTGCGGGACTAGCGGGAGGATTGTACGAGCAGTACTTC.

This chain links TRBV18 with TRBJ1-1; TRBD1 is a possible D gene (6 bases). The germline V gene has CDR1 KGHSH and CDR2 LQKENI. The V end lost 1 base, the J end lost 4 bases, and 10 bases lay between the germline ends. This CDR3 comprises 14 residues. In nucleotides, the CDR3 is TGTGCCAGCTCACCACTTTCAGGGGCCACTGAAGCTTTCTTT. Translated, it gives CASSPLSGATEAFF.

The J gene is TRBJ1-2, the V gene TRBV7-9; 7 nucleotides match TRBD1. The germline V gene has CDR1 SEHNR and CDR2 FQNEAQ (reference sequence). J was trimmed by 6 bases and V by 3 bases; bases with no gene match: 4. This CDR3 comprises 13 residues. In nucleotides, the CDR3 is TGTGCCAGCAGCTTTAGACAGGGAGATGGCTACACCTTC. Its protein is CASSFRQGDGYTF.

The chain employs TRBV7-8 and TRBJ1-5; D is ambiguous. Trimming took off 2 bases at V and 7 bases at J, with 0 bases between the two ends. The V gene's germline CDR1 is SGHVS and CDR2 FQNEAQ. This CDR3 spans 10 amino acids. The CDR3 reads CASSLQPQHF. Here the CDR3 DNA reads TGTGCCAGCAGCTTACAGCCCCAGCATTTT.

This clone was seen a handful of times. J is TRBJ2-7 and V is TRBV9, with D possibly being TRBD1 (5 bases). CDR3 length: 16 amino acids. The V end lost 4 bases, the J end lost 5 bases, and 22 bases lay between the germline ends. Germline CDR1 is SGDLS and CDR2 is YYNGEE. CDR3 bases: TGTGCCAGCAGCTTGGGCCCGACCAAGGGGTGGGACGAGCAGTACTTC. As protein: CASSLGPTKGWDEQYF.

The V call is TRBV9, the J call TRBJ1-4, with 8 bases identical to TRBD1. The junction had 10 bases not matched to a gene; V was cut back by 4 bases and J by 8 bases. Germline-derived CDR1 and CDR2 are SGDLS and YYNGEE. The CDR3 totals 15 residues. The CDR3: CASSPSGTGREKLFF. The DNA of the CDR3 is TGTGCCAGCAGCCCGTCCGGGACAGGACGGGAAAAACTGTTTTTT.

This clone was picked up a small number of times. The V gene is TRBV7-2, the J gene TRBJ1-1, with D unresolved. V lost 3 bases, J lost 2 bases, and 7 bases lay in between. Germline V gene sequence: CDR1 SGHTA, CDR2 FQGNSA. The CDR3 totals 13 residues. CDR3 DNA: TGTGCCAGCAGCTTGCGACTAAACACTGAAGCTTTCTTT. Amino acid sequence: CASSLRLNTEAFF.

This clone showed up just a few times. The gene calls are TRBV18 and TRBJ2-7, with 8 bases lining up with TRBD1. The CDR3 sequence is 13 residues long. CDR1 is KGHSH, CDR2 LQKENI, per germline. V was pared by 8 bases and J by 2 bases, with 5 bases of the junction left unmatched. CDR3 region: CASQGAVAYEQYF. The CDR3, as DNA: TGTGCCAGCCAGGGGGCGGTTGCCTACGAGCAGTACTTC.

V and J are TRBV30 and TRBJ1-6; D is unresolved. The CDR3 consists of 12 residues. Germline V gene data show CDR1 as GTSNPN and CDR2 as SVGIG (reference sequence). V gave up 2 bases and J gave up 9 bases, with 8 bases separating them. The CDR3 here is CAWSLRVSPLHF. The CDR3 DNA reads as TGTGCCTGGAGTCTACGGGTTTCACCCCTCCACTTT.

The chain employs TRBV28 and TRBJ1-5; perhaps TRBD1 as D (5 bases). Trimming stripped 3 bases from V and 0 bases from J, with 12 bases between. The CDR3 extends over 16 amino acids. Germline CDR1 is MDHEN and CDR2 is SYDVKM. Written as DNA, the CDR3 is TGTGCCAGCAGTTTTCCTCGACAGAATAGCAATCAGCCCCAGCATTTT. Protein sequence: CASSFPRQNSNQPQHF.

The chain uses TRBV19 and TRBJ2-1, with a weak D call TRBD1 (7 bases). The germline V and J ends were trimmed by 1 base and 4 bases, with 20 bases remaining between them. The germline V gene has CDR1 LNHDA and CDR2 SQIVND (reference sequence). CDR3 length equals 18 residues. CDR3 coding DNA: TGTGCCAGTAGTATAGCGGCCCACAGGGGAGGACAGTACAATGAGCAGTTCTTC. This encodes CASSIAAHRGGQYNEQFF.